The T cell receptor beta chain under discussion was sequenced for a study of early T cells in non-severe SARS-CoV-2 infection. Attachment of unique molecular identifiers to individual cDNA molecules was performed. MiXCR, run by TCRdb on the 5' RACE reads, gives a single entry per CDR3 protein. The data contain tens of thousands of distinct CDR3 sequences, approximately 9% of them seen just once; the ten biggest clones take up approximately 4.9%. Trimming stripped 0 bases from V and 2 bases from J, with 14 bases between. There are 16 residues in the CDR3. The germline V gene has CDR1 SGHRS and CDR2 YFSETQ.

The origin of this receptor is an adult who was a healthcare worker with PCR-confirmed SARS-CoV-2 infection or an uninfected control (not recorded which). This material consisted of whole blood, taken at baseline. The genes are TRBV5-1 and TRBJ2-5; D is uncertain. The CDR3 nucleotides read TGCGCCAGCAGCTTGGGTCCGTCTGGTTCTCAAGAGACCCAGTACTTC. Amino acid sequence: CASSLGPSGSQETQYF.